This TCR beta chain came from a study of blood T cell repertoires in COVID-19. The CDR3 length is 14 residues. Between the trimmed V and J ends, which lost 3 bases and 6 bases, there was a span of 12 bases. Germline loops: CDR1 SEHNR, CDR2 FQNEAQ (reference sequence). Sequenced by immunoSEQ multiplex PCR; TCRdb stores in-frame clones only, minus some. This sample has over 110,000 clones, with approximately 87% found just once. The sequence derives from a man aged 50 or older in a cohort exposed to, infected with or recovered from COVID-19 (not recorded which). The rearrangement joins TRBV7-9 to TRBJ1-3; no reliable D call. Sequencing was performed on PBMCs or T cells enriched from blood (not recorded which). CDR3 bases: TGTGCCAGCAGCTTCATGGCAGTCCCAAACACCATATATTTT. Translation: CASSFMAVPNTIYF.